These 27 T cell receptor beta chains were sequenced from one sample in a study of blood T cell repertoires in COVID-19. Clones were sequenced by immunoSEQ multiplex PCR, and TCRdb holds only the in-frame ones, with some missing. The sample yields about 74,000 clones, more than 75% seen once. The sequenced sample was peripheral blood. Every receptor here comes from a man aged 45-65 years with acute or convalescent COVID-19.

The chain links TRBV10-3 to TRBJ2-7; perhaps TRBD1 as D (6 bases). Germline CDR1 and CDR2: ENHRY and SYGVKD. Trimming took off 2 bases at V and 4 bases at J, with 6 bases between the two ends. The CDR3 has 12 amino acids. The CDR3 region is CAISETGYEQYF. CDR3 nucleotides: TGTGCCATCAGTGAGACAGGGTACGAGCAGTACTTC.

The gene calls are TRBV18 and TRBJ2-2; TRBD1 agrees at 10 bases. The CDR3 runs 17 residues. V was clipped by 3 bases and J by 4 bases; unmatched bases: 8. CDR1 is KGHSH, CDR2 LQKENI, per germline. CDR3 sequence reads: CASSPDRGLGTTGELFF. CDR3 coding DNA: TGTGCCAGCTCACCCGACAGGGGGCTGGGAACCACCGGGGAGCTGTTTTTT.

This clone was detected only once. The chain uses TRBV7-9 and TRBJ1-3, with no clear D. Per germline, CDR1 SEHNR and CDR2 FQNEAQ (reference sequence). The CDR3 has 15 residues. Trimming pared 4 bases from V and 0 bases from J, leaving 10 bases between. The CDR3 is CASSSSTYSGNTIYF. CDR3 coding DNA: TGTGCCAGCAGCTCTAGCACCTACTCTGGAAACACCATATATTTT.

The chain couples TRBV15 to TRBJ2-5, with 7 bases matching TRBD2. The V segment lost 0 bases and the J segment 4 bases; nucleotides outside the gene matches: 14. The germline V gene encodes CDR1 LNHNV and CDR2 YYDKDF (reference sequence). CDR3 size: 18 residues. The DNA of the CDR3 is TGTGCCACCAGCAGAGATCGGGACTACAAAAACCTAGGAGAGACCCAGTACTTC. It is translated as CATSRDRDYKNLGETQYF.

The CDR3 coding sequence is TGTGCCAGCAGCGAAACAGGGTATGAAGAGCAGTTCTTC. Encoded protein: CASSETGYEEQFF. The chain uses TRBV7-9 and TRBJ2-1; D is possibly TRBD1 (6 bases). CDR1 is SEHNR, CDR2 FQNEAQ, per germline (reference sequence). The CDR3 consists of 13 residues. Trimming stripped 5 bases from V and 10 bases from J, with 15 bases between. The full variable domain, completed using reference TRBV7-9 and TRBJ2-1, is DTGVSQNPRHKITKRGQNVTFRCDPISEHNRLYWYRQTLGQGPEFLTYFQNEAQLEKSRLLSDRFSAERPKGSFSTLEIQRTEQGDSAMYLCASSETGYEEQFFGPGTRLTVL.

The chain recombines TRBV19 with TRBJ2-2; perhaps TRBD2 as D (5 bases). Trimming stripped 5 bases from V and 4 bases from J, with 11 bases between. Germline V gives CDR1 LNHDA, CDR2 SQIVND (reference sequence). The CDR3 contains 14 residues. CDR3 DNA: TGTGCCAGTAGTCGGGGAATTCCCACCGGGGAGCTGTTTTTT. Residues: CASSRGIPTGELFF.

This chain connects TRBV12-3 or TRBV12-4 to TRBJ1-3, with D uncertain. Trimming pared 3 bases from V and 4 bases from J, leaving 7 bases between. The CDR3 is 13 residues long. This CDR3 is CASSFIAGNTIYF. CDR3 nucleotides: TGTGCCAGCAGTTTCATAGCGGGAAACACCATATATTTT.

The chain carries TRBV15 and TRBJ1-5, with 11 nucleotides matching TRBD1. Unmatched junction bases numbered 6, after V lost 5 bases and J lost 0 bases. Germline V CDR1 and CDR2: LNHNV, YYDKDF (reference sequence). This CDR3 is 17 amino acids long. CDR3 in amino acids: CATSPGTGGNSNQPQHF. Here the CDR3 DNA reads TGTGCCACCAGCCCAGGGACAGGGGGTAATAGCAATCAGCCCCAGCATTTT.

The genes are TRBV11-2 and TRBJ1-1; D not resolved. Trimming took off 2 bases at V and 1 base at J, with 14 bases between the two ends. Germline CDR1 SGHAT, CDR2 FQNNGV. This CDR3 region has 16 residues. CDR3: CASSLSLIQSNTEAFF. Here the CDR3 DNA reads TGTGCCAGCAGCTTAAGTTTGATACAGTCGAACACTGAAGCTTTCTTT.

This chain connects TRBV29-1 to TRBJ1-1, with 7 bases lining up with TRBD1. The CDR3 runs to 14 residues. Germline-derived CDR1 and CDR2 are SQVTM and ANQGSEA. V dropped 7 bases and J dropped 4; count of bases not matched to a gene: 12. The CDR3 region is CSAYKGARGTEAFF. DNA for the CDR3: TGCAGCGCATATAAGGGGGCGCGGGGCACTGAAGCTTTCTTT.

This sequence joins TRBV6-6 and TRBJ2-2, with D perhaps matching TRBD1 (5 bases). CDR3 size: 12 residues. V lost 7 bases and J 6 bases, leaving 9 bases between the germline ends. Looked up from germline, CDR1 is MNHNY and CDR2 is SVGAGI (reference sequence). The CDR3 region has the DNA TGTGCCAGCACCGAGACAGCCGGGGAGCTGTTTTTT. Amino acid sequence: CASTETAGELFF.

This chain connects TRBV7-3 to TRBJ2-2; 10 bases are shared with TRBD2. This CDR3 is built from 14 residues. J lost 3 bases, V lost 8 bases, and 3 bases had no gene match. Germline CDR1 is SGHTA and CDR2 is FQGTGA. The CDR3 region has the DNA TGTGCCAGCGCAAGCGGGAGGGACACCGGGGAGCTGTTTTTT. The encoded protein is CASASGRDTGELFF.

V is TRBV18 and J is TRBJ1-6; TRBD1 matches at 8 bases. Trimming cost V 2 bases and J 5 bases; bases outside gene matches: 2. This CDR3 has 15 amino acids. CDR1 KGHSH and CDR2 LQKENI come from the germline V gene. CDR3 bases: TGTGCCAGCTCACCATTACAGGGGGATAATTCACCCCTCCACTTT. This gives the protein CASSPLQGDNSPLHF.

The V call is TRBV10-2, the J call TRBJ1-2, with TRBD1 matching 8 bases. Germline V lookup: CDR1 WSHSY, CDR2 SAAADI. This CDR3 is 16 amino acids long. V dropped 0 bases and J dropped 4; count of bases not matched to a gene: 7. The CDR3 region is CASSESYRGNLYGYTF. DNA of the CDR3: TGCGCCAGCAGTGAGTCGTACAGGGGGAACCTCTATGGCTACACCTTC.

The J gene is TRBJ1-6, the V gene TRBV28; D is possibly TRBD1 (5 bases). CDR1 and CDR2 (germline): MDHEN, SYDVKM. The CDR3 length is 15 residues. Trimming removed 5 bases at V and 8 bases at J, with 16 bases between. CDR3 region: CASSPEVRADSPLHF. The CDR3 bases are TGTGCCAGCAGTCCCGAGGTCAGGGCGGATTCACCCCTCCACTTT.

The chain carries TRBV28 and TRBJ1-5; D is ambiguous. The V and J ends lost 2 bases and 9 bases respectively, with 11 bases between them. The germline CDR1 and CDR2 sequences are MDHEN and SYDVKM. The CDR3 has 13 amino acids. The chain's CDR3 is CASSLRQEGPQHF. DNA for the CDR3: TGTGCCAGCAGTTTAAGGCAGGAGGGGCCCCAGCATTTT.

This clone occurred once. The V and J genes are TRBV7-7 and TRBJ2-1; 7 bases match TRBD2. Per the germline V gene, CDR1 is SSHAT and CDR2 is FNYEAQ (reference sequence). After removal of 5 bases from V and 4 bases from J, the junction contained 11 bases not matched to a gene. The CDR3 length is 16 residues. The CDR3 spells CASSPLAADLYNEQFF. Written as DNA, the CDR3 is TGTGCCAGCAGCCCCCTAGCGGCCGACTTGTACAATGAGCAGTTCTTC.

The chain uses TRBV2 and TRBJ1-5, with D perhaps TRBD1 (6 bases). CDR1 is SNHLY and CDR2 is FYNNEI in the germline V gene. Trimming stripped 1 base from V and 1 base from J, with 20 bases between. The CDR3 spans 19 residues. This CDR3 reads CASSEGVRGGPLSNQPQHF. The CDR3 DNA is TGTGCCAGCAGTGAAGGCGTGAGGGGGGGACCCTTAAGCAATCAGCCCCAGCATTTT.

This sequence joins TRBV7-3 and TRBJ2-3, with TRBD1 matching 8 bases. Germline V CDR1 and CDR2: SGHTA, FQGTGA. The CDR3 has 15 residues. J gave up 5 bases and V 0 bases, and 4 bases lay outside the gene matches. CDR3 in DNA: TGTGCCAGCAGCTTAACGGCAGGGGGCGGAGATACGCAGTATTTT. This encodes CASSLTAGGGDTQYF.

The rearrangement joins TRBV19 to TRBJ1-6, with D perhaps matching TRBD1 (6 bases). V was pared by 6 bases and J by 7 bases, with 10 bases between. Germline values: CDR1 LNHDA, CDR2 SQIVND (reference sequence). This CDR3 comprises 13 residues. CDR3 protein: CASSQGWNSPLHF. The CDR3, as DNA: TGTGCCAGTAGCCAGGGGTGGAATTCACCCCTCCACTTT.

This sequence joins TRBV5-4 and TRBJ1-2, with 7 bases matching TRBD1. Unmatched junction bases numbered 13, after V lost 5 bases and J lost 3 bases. CDR3 length: 16 amino acids. Per the germline V gene, CDR1 is SGHNT and CDR2 is YYREEE (reference sequence). The CDR3 DNA follows: TGTGCCAGCAGACCCGGGACAGTATTCTATGACTATGGCTACACCTTC. Amino acid sequence: CASRPGTVFYDYGYTF.

This clone was counted between two and nine times. V is TRBV10-3 and J is TRBJ2-5, with a weak D call TRBD1 (6 bases). In germline, CDR1 is ENHRY, CDR2 SYGVKD. V lost 3 bases, J lost 5 bases, and 16 bases lay in between. The CDR3 runs 15 residues. For the CDR3, the DNA is TGTGCCATCAGTGACGGGACACCCGAGTGGGAGACCCAGTACTTC. Amino acid sequence: CAISDGTPEWETQYF.

The genes are TRBV27 and TRBJ1-1, with 11 bases matching TRBD1. V lost 3 bases, J lost 4 bases, and 7 bases stayed unmatched. CDR3 length: 16 amino acids. Germline V CDR1 and CDR2: MNHEY, SMNVEV (reference sequence). CDR3 sequence reads: CASSFGPGTGGTEAFF. CDR3 DNA sequence: TGTGCCAGCAGTTTTGGTCCCGGGACAGGGGGCACTGAAGCTTTCTTT.

The chain carries TRBV21-1 and TRBJ1-5; the table's D call TRBD1 went unverified against the DNA. TRBV21-1 corresponds to a pseudogene. CDR3 size: 17 residues. The CDR3 bases are TGTGCCAGCAGCCCACCAAAAAGGGACACGGTCTACGAGCCCCAGCATTTT. It translates to CASSPPKRDTVYEPQHF.

V is TRBV4-1 and J is TRBJ2-7, with 8 bases that match TRBD2. V was pared by 0 bases and J by 0 bases, with 4 bases of the junction left unmatched. The CDR3 consists of 16 residues. CDR1 is MGHRA and CDR2 is YSYEKL in the germline V gene. The CDR3 loop is CASSQDTSGGSYEQYF. CDR3 DNA: TGCGCCAGCAGCCAAGATACGAGCGGGGGCTCCTACGAGCAGTACTTC.

J is TRBJ2-7 and V is TRBV10-2; 11 positions match TRBD1. The germline gives CDR1 WSHSY, CDR2 SAAADI. The CDR3 length is 12 residues. The junction had 1 base not matched to a gene; V was cut back by 6 bases and J by 6 bases. CDR3 DNA: TGCGCCAGCAGGGACAGGGGGCGCGAGCAGTACTTC. This sequence encodes CASRDRGREQYF.

The chain employs TRBV4-1 and TRBJ2-4; TRBD2 matches at 13 bases. The CDR3 covers 17 residues. Germline CDR1 and CDR2: MGHRA and YSYEKL. The ends lost 4 bases at V and 6 bases at J; junction bases unmatched: 9. The DNA of the CDR3 is TGCGCCAGCAGCCTACGGGGACTAGCGGGAAAGGGAAACATTCAGTACTTC. Translation: CASSLRGLAGKGNIQYF.